This TCR beta chain was sequenced for a study of blood T cell repertoires in COVID-19. Across the study: PBMCs, B-cell-depleted T cells, or T cells were the source of the cDNA or gDNA that made up the material.

Germline V gene sequence: CDR1 SGHTA, CDR2 FQGNSA. This CDR3 comprises 14 residues. Trimming took 1 base from V and 4 from J, leaving 11 bases between them. The data were produced by immunoSEQ multiplex PCR, yet TCRdb's version contains in-frame clones alone and is incomplete. The sample yields roughly 50,000 clones, approximately 81% seen once. This chain uses TRBV7-2 with TRBJ2-7; possibly TRBD2 for D (6 bases). The TCR sequence derives from a woman aged 60-70 years with acute or convalescent COVID-19. The specimen was peripheral blood. CDR3 in DNA: TGTGCCAGCAGCTTAGGCGGGACCGCGTACGAGCAGTACTTC. Encoded protein: CASSLGGTAYEQYF.